The clone carrying this T cell receptor beta chain was counted many times. Its antigen is not identified. For TCR beta, libraries came from iRepertoire HTBI primers and Arm-PCR of CDR3 regions. TCRdb redid the calling of the multiplex PCR reads with MiXCR, one entry per CDR3 protein. The data show 550,000 to 650,000 distinct CDR3 sequences, around 15% seen once. The sample is drawn from a study of regulatory T cells in long-lasting Graves disease. The wider study: The antithyroid drugs taken by newly diagnosed Graves' patients had been used for under 3 months.

The germline gives CDR1 SGHRS, CDR2 YFSETQ. V was trimmed by 0 bases and J by 4 bases, leaving 22 bases between them. The CDR3 extends over 19 amino acids. Time point denoted: newly diagnosed GD, antithyroid drugs for less than 3 months. The TCR library was prepared using RNA isolated from PBMCs. General study findings and limits: Researchers reported studying only peripheral blood, not thyroid tissue.

This same sample was also taken into another study, of T cells in Graves' hyperthyroidism and ophthalmopathy. From that second work: No progression to ophthalmopathy during 18 months of follow-up defined stable disease. A first-round RT-PCR of the TCR CDR3 used the HTBI primer set.

The sequence derives from a man aged 18 to 29 with Graves disease. The J gene is TRBJ2-2, the V gene TRBV5-1; weak D call: TRBD1 (5 bases). The sample here was peripheral blood mononuclear cells (PBMCs), taken at new diagnosis, from a patient treated with antithyroid drugs. The CDR3 region has the DNA TGCGCCAGCAGCTTGGGCATGAAGTGGGGCGCAACATTCACCGGGGAGCTGTTTTTT. The encoded protein is CASSLGMKWGATFTGELFF.